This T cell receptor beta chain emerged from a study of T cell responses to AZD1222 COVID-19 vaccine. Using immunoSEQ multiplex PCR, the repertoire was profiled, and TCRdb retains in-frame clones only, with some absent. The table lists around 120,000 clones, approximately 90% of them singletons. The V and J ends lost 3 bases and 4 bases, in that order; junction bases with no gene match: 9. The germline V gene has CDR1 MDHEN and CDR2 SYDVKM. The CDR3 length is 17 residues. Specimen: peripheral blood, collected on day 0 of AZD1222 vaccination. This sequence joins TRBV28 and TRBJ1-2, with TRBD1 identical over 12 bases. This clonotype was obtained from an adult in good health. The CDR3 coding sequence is TGTGCCAGCAGTTTGACCGGGACAGGGGGCGCGGGCTATGGCTACACCTTC. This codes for CASSLTGTGGAGYGYTF.